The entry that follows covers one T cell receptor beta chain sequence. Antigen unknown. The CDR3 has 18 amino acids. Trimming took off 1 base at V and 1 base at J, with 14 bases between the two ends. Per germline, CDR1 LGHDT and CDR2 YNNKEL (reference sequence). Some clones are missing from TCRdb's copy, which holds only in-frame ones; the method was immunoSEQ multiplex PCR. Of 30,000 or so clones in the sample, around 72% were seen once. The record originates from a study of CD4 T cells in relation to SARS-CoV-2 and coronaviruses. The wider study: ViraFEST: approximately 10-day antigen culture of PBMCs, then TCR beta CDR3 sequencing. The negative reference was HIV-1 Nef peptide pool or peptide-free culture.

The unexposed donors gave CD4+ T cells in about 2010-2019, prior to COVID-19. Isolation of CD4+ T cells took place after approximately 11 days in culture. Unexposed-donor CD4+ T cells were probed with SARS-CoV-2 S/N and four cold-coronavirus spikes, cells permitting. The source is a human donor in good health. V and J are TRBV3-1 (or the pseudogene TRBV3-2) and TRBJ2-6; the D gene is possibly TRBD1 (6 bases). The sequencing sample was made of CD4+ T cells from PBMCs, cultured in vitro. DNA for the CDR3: TGTGCCAGCAGCCAAGCTAGGACGGGACATTCTGGGGCCAACGTCCTGACTTTC. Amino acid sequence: CASSQARTGHSGANVLTF.